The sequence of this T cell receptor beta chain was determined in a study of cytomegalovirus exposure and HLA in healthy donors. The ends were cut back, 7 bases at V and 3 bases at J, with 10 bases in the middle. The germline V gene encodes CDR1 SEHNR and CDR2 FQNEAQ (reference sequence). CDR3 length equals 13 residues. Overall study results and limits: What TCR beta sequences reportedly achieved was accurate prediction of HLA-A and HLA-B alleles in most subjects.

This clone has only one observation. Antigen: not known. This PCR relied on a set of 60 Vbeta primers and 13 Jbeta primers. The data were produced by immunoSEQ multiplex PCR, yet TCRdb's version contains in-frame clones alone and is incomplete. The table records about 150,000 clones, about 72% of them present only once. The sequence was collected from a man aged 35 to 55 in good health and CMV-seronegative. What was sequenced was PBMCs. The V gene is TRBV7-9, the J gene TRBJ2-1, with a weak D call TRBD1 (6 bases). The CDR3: CASTATGYNEQFF. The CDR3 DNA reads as TGTGCCAGCACCGCGACAGGCTACAATGAGCAGTTCTTC. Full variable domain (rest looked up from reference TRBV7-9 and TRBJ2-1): DTGVSQNPRHKITKRGQNVTFRCDPISEHNRLYWYRQTLGQGPEFLTYFQNEAQLEKSRLLSDRFSAERPKGSFSTLEIQRTEQGDSAMYLCASTATGYNEQFFGPGTRLTVL.